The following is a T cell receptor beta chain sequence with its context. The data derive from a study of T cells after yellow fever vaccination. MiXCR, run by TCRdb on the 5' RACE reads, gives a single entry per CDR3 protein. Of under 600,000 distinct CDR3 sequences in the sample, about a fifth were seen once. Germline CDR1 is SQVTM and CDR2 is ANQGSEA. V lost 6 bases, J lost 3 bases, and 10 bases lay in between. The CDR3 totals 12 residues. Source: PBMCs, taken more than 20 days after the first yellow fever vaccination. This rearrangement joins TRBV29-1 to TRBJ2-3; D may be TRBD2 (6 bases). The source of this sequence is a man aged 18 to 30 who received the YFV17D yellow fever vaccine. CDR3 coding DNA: TGCAGCGTGTGGGGGGTAACAGATACGCAGTATTTT. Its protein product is CSVWGVTDTQYF.